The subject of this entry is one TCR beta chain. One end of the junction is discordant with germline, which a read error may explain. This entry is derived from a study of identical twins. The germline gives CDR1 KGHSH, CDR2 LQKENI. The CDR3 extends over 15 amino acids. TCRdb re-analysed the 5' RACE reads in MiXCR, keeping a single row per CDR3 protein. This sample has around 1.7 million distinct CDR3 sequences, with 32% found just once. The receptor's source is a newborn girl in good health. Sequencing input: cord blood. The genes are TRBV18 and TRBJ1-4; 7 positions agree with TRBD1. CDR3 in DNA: TGTGCCAGCTCACCAAGGGGACAGCCTAATGGAAAACTGTTTTTT. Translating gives CASSPRGQPNGKLFF.